This T cell receptor (beta chain) emerged from a study of graft-versus-host responses after intestinal transplantation. Whole-study context: Grafts that recipients had were multivisceral, liver-intestinal, or isolated intestinal transplants. Notes on the study in general: Among recipient marrow samples, GvH clones were found; some appeared first in ileum or blood.

Of note for this clone: As yet, its antigen is unknown.

The assay was immunoSEQ multiplex PCR, and TCRdb's table has in-frame clones only and misses some. The sample comprises tens of thousands of clones, 85% to 90% of which are singletons, and over 0.1% rests with the top ten. The V gene's germline CDR1 is MNHEY and CDR2 SMNVEV (reference sequence). The CDR3 totals 16 residues. V was pared by 3 bases and J by 2 bases, with 17 bases between. This chain links TRBV27 with TRBJ2-7; D is possibly TRBD1 (7 bases). This receptor was identified in a human donor who received an intestinal transplant. The input for sequencing was unstimulated CD4+ T cells sorted from spleen or lymph node cells, taken before intestinal transplant. CDR3 nucleotide sequence: TGTGCCAGCAGTTTGCGCCTGGCAGGGGGGCCCTACGAGCAGTACTTC. It yields the protein CASSLRLAGGPYEQYF.